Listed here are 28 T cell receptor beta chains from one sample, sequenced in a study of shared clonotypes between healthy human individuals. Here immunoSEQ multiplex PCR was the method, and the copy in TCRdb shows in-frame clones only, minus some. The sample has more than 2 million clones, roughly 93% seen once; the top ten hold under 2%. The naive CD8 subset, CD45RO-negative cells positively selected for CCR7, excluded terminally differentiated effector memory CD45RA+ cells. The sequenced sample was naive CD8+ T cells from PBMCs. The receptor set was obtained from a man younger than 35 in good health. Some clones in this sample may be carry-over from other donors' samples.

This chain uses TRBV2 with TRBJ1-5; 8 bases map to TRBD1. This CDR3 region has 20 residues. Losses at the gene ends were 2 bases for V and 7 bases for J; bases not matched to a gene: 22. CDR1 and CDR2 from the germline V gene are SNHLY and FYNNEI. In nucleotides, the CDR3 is TGTGCCAGCAGTGAACCACCCCCTGGCAGGGGGCTGCGGCGTAAGCAGCCCCAGCATTTT. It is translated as CASSEPPPGRGLRRKQPQHF.

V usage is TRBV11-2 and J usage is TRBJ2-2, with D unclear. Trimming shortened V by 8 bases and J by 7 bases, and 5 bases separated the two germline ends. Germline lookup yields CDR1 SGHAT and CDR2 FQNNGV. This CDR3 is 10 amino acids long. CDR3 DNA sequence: TGTGCCAGCTGGGGCGGGGAGCTGTTTTTT. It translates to CASWGGELFF. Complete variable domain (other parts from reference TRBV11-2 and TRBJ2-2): EAGVAQSPRYKIIEKRQSVAFWCNPISGHATLYWYQQILGQGPKLLIQFQNNGVVDDSQLPKDRFSAERLKGVDSTLKIQPAKLEDSAVYLCASWGGELFFGEGSRLTVL.

Here the CDR3 DNA reads TGTGCCAGCAGTTTGGCTACGGGACAGATCTTAGCGGGAGGGCCCGCAGATACGCAGTATTTT. This gives the protein CASSLATGQILAGGPADTQYF. The rearrangement joins TRBV27 to TRBJ2-3, with 11 bases that match TRBD2. The CDR3 is 21 amino acids. Germline V gene data show CDR1 as MNHEY and CDR2 as SMNVEV (reference sequence). The V and J ends lost 3 bases and 4 bases, in that order; junction bases with no gene match: 21.

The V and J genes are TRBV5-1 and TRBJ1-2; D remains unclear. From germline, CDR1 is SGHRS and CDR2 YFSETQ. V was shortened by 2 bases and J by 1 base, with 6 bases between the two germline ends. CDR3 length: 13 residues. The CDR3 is CASSFSSNYGYTF. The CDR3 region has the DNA TGCGCCAGCAGCTTTTCGAGTAACTATGGCTACACCTTC. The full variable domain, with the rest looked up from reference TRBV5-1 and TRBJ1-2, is KAGVTQTPRYLIKTRGQQVTLSCSPISGHRSVSWYQQTPGQGLQFLFEYFSETQRNKGNFPGRFSGRQFSNSRSEMNVSTLELGDSALYLCASSFSSNYGYTFGSGTRLTVV.

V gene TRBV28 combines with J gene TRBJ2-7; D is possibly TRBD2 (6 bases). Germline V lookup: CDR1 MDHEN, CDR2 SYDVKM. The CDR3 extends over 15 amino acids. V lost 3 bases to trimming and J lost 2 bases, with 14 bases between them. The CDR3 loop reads CASSLLEEGTYEQYF. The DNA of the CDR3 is TGTGCCAGCAGTTTGTTAGAGGAGGGAACCTACGAGCAGTACTTC.

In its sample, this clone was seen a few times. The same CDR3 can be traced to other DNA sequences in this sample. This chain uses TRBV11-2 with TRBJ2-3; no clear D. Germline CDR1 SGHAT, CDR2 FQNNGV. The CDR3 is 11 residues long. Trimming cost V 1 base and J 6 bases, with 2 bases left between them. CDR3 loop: CASSLGDTQYF. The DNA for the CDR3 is TGTGCCAGCAGCTTAGGGGATACGCAGTATTTT.

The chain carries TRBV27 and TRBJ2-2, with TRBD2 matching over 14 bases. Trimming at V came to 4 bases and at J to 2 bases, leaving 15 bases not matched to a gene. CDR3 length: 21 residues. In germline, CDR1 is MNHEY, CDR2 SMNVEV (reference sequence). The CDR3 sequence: CASSSPGLAGVGFSNTGELFF. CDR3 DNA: TGTGCCAGCAGTTCACCGGGACTAGCGGGAGTCGGCTTTTCTAACACCGGGGAGCTGTTTTTT.

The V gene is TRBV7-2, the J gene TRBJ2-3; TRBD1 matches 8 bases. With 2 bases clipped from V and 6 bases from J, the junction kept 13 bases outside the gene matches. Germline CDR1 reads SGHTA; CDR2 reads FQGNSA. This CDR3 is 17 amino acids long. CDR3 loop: CASSLTFGQGGLDTQYF. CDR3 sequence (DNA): TGTGCCAGCAGCTTAACTTTCGGACAGGGTGGCCTGGATACGCAGTATTTT.

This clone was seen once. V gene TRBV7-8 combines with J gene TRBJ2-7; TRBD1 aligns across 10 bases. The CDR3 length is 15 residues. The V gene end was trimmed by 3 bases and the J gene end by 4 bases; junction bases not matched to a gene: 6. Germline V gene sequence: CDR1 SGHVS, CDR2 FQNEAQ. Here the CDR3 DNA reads TGTGCCAGCAGCTTCCCCGGGACAGGGGTTTACGAGCAGTACTTC. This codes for CASSFPGTGVYEQYF.

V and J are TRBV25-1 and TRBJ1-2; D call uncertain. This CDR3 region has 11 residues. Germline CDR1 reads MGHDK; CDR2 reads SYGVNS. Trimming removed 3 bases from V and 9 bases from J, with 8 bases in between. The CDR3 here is CASSEDRRYTF. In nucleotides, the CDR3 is TGTGCCAGCAGTGAGGACCGACGCTACACCTTC.

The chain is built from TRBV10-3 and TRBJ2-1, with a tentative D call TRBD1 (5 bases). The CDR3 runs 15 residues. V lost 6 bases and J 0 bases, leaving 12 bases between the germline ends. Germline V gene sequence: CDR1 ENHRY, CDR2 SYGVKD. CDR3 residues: CAIRSDKSSYNEQFF. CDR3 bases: TGTGCCATCAGATCGGACAAGAGCTCCTACAATGAGCAGTTCTTC.

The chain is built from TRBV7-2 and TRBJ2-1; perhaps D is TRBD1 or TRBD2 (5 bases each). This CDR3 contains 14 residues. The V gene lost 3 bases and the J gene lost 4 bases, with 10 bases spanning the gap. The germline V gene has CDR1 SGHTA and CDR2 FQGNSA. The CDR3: CASSFGAAYNEQFF. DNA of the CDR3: TGTGCCAGCAGCTTCGGGGCGGCTTACAATGAGCAGTTCTTC.

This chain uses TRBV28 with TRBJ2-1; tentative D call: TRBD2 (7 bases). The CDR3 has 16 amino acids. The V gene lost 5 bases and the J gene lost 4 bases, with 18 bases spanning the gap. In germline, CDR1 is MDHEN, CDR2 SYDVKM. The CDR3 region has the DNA TGTGCCAGCAGTAATCGGGGGGCCCTGCCGTACAATGAGCAGTTCTTC. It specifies CASSNRGALPYNEQFF.

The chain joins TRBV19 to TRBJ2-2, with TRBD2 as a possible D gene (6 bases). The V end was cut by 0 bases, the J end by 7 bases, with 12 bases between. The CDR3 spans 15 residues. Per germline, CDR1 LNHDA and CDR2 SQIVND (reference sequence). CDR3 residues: CASSIDRESVGELFF. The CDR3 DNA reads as TGTGCCAGTAGTATAGATCGGGAGTCAGTCGGGGAGCTGTTTTTT.

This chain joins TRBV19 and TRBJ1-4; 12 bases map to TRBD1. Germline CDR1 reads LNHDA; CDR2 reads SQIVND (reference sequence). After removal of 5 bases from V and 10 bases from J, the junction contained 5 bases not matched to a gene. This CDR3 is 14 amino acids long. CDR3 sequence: CASSAGTGGRKLFF. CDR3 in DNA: TGTGCCAGTAGTGCCGGGACAGGGGGCCGAAAACTGTTTTTT.

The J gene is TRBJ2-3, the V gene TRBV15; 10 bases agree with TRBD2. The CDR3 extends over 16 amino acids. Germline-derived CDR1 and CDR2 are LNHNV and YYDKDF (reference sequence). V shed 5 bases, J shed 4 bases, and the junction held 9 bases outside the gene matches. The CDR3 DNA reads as TGTGCCACCAGCGACCCGACTAGCGGGCTGGCAGATACGCAGTATTTT. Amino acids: CATSDPTSGLADTQYF.

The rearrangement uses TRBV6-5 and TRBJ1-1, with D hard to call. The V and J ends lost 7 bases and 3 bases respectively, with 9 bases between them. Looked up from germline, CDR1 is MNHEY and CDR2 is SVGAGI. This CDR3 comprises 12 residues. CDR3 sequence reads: CASIRGDTEAFF. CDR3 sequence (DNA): TGTGCCAGCATCCGCGGTGACACTGAAGCTTTCTTT.

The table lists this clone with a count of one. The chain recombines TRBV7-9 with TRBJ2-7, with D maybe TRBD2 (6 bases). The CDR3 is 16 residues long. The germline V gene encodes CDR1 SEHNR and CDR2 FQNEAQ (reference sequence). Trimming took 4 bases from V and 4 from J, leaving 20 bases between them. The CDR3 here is CASSSRWGVNGYEQYF. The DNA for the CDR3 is TGTGCCAGCAGCTCCAGATGGGGGGTAAACGGGTACGAGCAGTACTTC.

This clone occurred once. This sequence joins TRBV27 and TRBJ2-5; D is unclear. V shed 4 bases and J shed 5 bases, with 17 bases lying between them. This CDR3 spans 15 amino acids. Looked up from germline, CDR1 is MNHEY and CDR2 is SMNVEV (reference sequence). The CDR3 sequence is CASSSPPPRWETQYF. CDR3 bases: TGTGCCAGCAGTTCCCCTCCCCCCCGGTGGGAGACCCAGTACTTC.

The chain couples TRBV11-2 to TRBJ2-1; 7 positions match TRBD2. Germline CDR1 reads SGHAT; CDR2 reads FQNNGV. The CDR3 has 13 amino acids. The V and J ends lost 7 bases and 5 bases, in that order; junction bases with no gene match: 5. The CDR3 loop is CASTRGLDNEQFF. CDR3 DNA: TGTGCCAGCACCCGAGGACTAGACAATGAGCAGTTCTTC. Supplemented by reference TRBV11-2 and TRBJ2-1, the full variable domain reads EAGVAQSPRYKIIEKRQSVAFWCNPISGHATLYWYQQILGQGPKLLIQFQNNGVVDDSQLPKDRFSAERLKGVDSTLKIQPAKLEDSAVYLCASTRGLDNEQFFGPGTRLTVL.

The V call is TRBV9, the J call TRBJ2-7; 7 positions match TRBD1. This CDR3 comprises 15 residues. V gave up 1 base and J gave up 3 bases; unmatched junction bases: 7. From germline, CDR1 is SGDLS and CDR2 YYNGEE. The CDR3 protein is CASSVYPAGGYEQYF. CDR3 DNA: TGTGCCAGCAGCGTATATCCAGCAGGGGGCTACGAGCAGTACTTC.

DNA for the CDR3: TGTGCCCCGGATGAGCAGTTCTTC. Protein: CAPDEQFF. V usage is TRBV7-9 and J usage is TRBJ2-1; D unresolved. This CDR3 contains 8 residues. Trimming cost V 11 bases and J 8 bases, with 4 bases left between them. Germline CDR1 SEHNR, CDR2 FQNEAQ (reference sequence). Using reference TRBV7-9 and TRBJ2-1 for the parts outside the CDR3, the full variable domain is DTGVSQNPRHKITKRGQNVTFRCDPISEHNRLYWYRQTLGQGPEFLTYFQNEAQLEKSRLLSDRFSAERPKGSFSTLEIQRTEQGDSAMYLCAPDEQFFGPGTRLTVL.

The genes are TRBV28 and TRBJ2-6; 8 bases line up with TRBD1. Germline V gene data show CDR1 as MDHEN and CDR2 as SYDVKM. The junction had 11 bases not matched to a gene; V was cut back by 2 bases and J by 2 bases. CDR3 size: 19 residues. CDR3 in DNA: TGTGCCAGCAGTTTAGCGTGGTCTCAGGGGGCGACTGGGGCCAACGTCCTGACTTTC. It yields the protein CASSLAWSQGATGANVLTF.

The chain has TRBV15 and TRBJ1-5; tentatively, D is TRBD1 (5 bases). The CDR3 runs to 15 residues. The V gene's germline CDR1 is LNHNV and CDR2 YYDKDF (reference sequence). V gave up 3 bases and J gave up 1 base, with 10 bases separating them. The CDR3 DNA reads TGTGCCACCAGCAGGGAGTCAGGGAGCAATCAGCCCCAGCATTTT. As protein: CATSRESGSNQPQHF.

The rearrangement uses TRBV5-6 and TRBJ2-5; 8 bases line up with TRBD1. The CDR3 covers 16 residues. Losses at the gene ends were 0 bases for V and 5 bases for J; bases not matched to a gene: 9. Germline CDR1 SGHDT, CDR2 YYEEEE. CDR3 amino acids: CASSLVRDRGRETQYF. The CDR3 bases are TGTGCCAGCAGCTTGGTACGTGACAGGGGCCGGGAGACCCAGTACTTC.

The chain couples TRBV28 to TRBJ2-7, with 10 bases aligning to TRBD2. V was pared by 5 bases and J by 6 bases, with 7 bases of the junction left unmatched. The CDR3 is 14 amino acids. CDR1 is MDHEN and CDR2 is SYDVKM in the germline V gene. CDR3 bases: TGTGCCAGCAGTCAATCCGGGACTAGCGCCGAGCAGTACTTC. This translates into CASSQSGTSAEQYF.

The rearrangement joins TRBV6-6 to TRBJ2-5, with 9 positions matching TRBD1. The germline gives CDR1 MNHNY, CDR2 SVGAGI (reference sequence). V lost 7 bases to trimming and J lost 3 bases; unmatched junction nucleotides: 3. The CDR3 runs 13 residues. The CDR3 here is CASKWTGEETQYF. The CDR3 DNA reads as TGTGCCAGCAAGTGGACAGGGGAAGAGACCCAGTACTTC.

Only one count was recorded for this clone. CDR3 amino acids: CASSQRGETQYF. The CDR3, as DNA: TGTGCCAGCAGCCAACGGGGGGAGACCCAGTACTTC. The V gene is TRBV11-2, the J gene TRBJ2-5, with a tentative D call TRBD2 (6 bases). Germline V CDR1 and CDR2: SGHAT, FQNNGV. V was cut by 5 bases and J by 5 bases, with 9 bases left in between. CDR3 length equals 12 residues.